The entry below describes one T cell receptor beta chain. Which antigen it targets is not known. Per-base quality was not reported, and no clone a single base away is much larger than it. The record originates from a study of shared T cell receptors in the human thymus (dated by TCRdb to about 2021). Some background on the complete study: The study examined how self-reactive, shared T-cell receptor alpha chains are generated in the human thymus.

Library preparation was by the immunoSEQ multiplex PCR assay. Entries here come from immuneACCESS through TCRdb and include only in-frame sequences with V and J called. Some clones fail to appear in such tables; in the studies checked, an unresolved V gene covers under half of the shortfall, and the cause of the remainder is unknown. Across this sample there are fewer than 700,000 clones, with 88% seen only once. Clones ranked in the top ten supply 0.0095% to 0.013% of the sample. Counted from cysteine to phenylalanine, this CDR3 has 14 amino acids. Just CDR3 DNA is preserved here, 42 bases in frame from base 1. Trimming removed 1 base from V and 2 bases from J, leaving 9 bases between the germline ends. CDR1 and CDR2 are read off the germline V gene as LGHNA and YNFKEQ. These data also formed part of another study, on human thymus T cells. From the second report: Immunologically healthy infants undergoing open corrective cardiac surgery for congenital heart defects in Finland were used as donors. Thymus tissue was obtained as surgical resects removed during corrective cardiac surgery. Both the thymic and the peripheral blood repertoires appeared to show biased V and J gene segment usage. The related research found that thymic TCR repertoires overlapped highly between unrelated individuals. The study characterized TCR alpha and beta repertoires from about 8 infant thymus samples and a few related peripheral blood samples. Donor ages ranging from about 7 to 244 days were recorded, and more than 5 male and a couple of female infants were included in the cohort. Thymocytes were freed from the tissue by mechanical means and kept at -70 degrees C as pellets of about 9-33 million cells. A QIAsymphony instrument was used to extract genomic DNA from the frozen cell pellets. The immunoSEQ multiplex PCR assay was used to amplify the TCRB and TCRAD loci from a standardized amount of quality-controlled genomic DNA. Amplicons spanned the V(D)J region at a length sufficient to cover the CDR3 and identify V and J genes. The amplicons were sequenced on an Illumina platform via the commercial immunoSEQ service. Primer bias and sequencing errors were corrected as previously described, and TCRAD and TCRB definitions were based on the IMGT database. Analysis of the repertoires was done with immunoSEQ Analyzer 3.0 and VDJTools and included basic statistics, V/J segment usage, diversity estimates, rarefaction and pairwise overlap. Diversity was estimated with Chao1, ChaoE, Efron-Thisted, Shannon and inverse Simpson indices, and also on datasets down-sampled to the smallest sample. Repertoire overlap was assessed by strict matching of CDR3 nucleotide sequence, V gene and J gene, and clustering was done by Jaccard-based multidimensional scaling. Thymus samples yielded on average roughly 810,000 unique TCRB clonotypes, compared with 75,000 to 85,000 from blood samples.

The chain is assembled from TRBV4-2 and TRBJ2-7, and perhaps TRBD2 as D gene, on 5 matching bases. This TCR came from a boy under three years old with a congenital heart defect. Donor details come from another sample of the same person, matched by shared clones. Sequencing was performed on thymocytes. The nucleotide sequence is TGTGCCAGCAGCCAAGGCGGGCCTCCCTACGAGCAGTACTTC. Its protein is CASSQGGPPYEQYF.